This is a list of T cell receptor beta chains from one sample in a study of blood T cell repertoires in COVID-19. Sequencing was performed with immunoSEQ multiplex PCR; in TCRdb, only in-frame clones are kept and a portion is missing. The repertoire has about 90,000 clones, less than 95% of them found once; the top ten carry under 2.5%. Sequenced sample: peripheral blood. Source of these receptors: a human donor with active COVID-19. The donor label of this sample is uncertain. CDR3s include the opening cysteine and the closing phenylalanine or tryptophan. A D gene is named only where the DNA matches it firmly. Some rows mark clone size as missing; the rest say once, few, many or name a class of expanded clone.

J gene,D gene,clone size,V gene,CDR3 protein,CDR3 DNA
TRBJ2-3,TRBD2,.,TRBV2,CASSEIRGLTSGRTDTQYF,TGTGCCAGCAGTGAGATTAGGGGGCTGACTAGCGGGCGCACAGATACGCAGTATTTT
TRBJ1-3,.,.,TRBV29-1,CSVEEVPRDTIYF,TGCAGCGTTGAAGAAGTTCCACGGGACACCATATATTTT
TRBJ2-5,TRBD1,.,TRBV6-5,CASMHRGGGETQYF,TGTGCCAGCATGCACAGGGGTGGCGGGGAGACCCAGTACTTC
TRBJ2-5,.,.,TRBV28,CASSPPRLAETQYF,TGTGCCAGCAGTCCCCCCCGCCTAGCGGAGACCCAGTACTTC
TRBJ2-3,.,.,TRBV6-1,CASSEFSISGGRPSTDTQYF,TGTGCCAGCAGTGAATTTTCAATTTCCGGGGGGCGCCCTAGCACAGATACGCAGTATTTT
TRBJ2-7,.,.,TRBV19,CASSIMQGGSYEQYF,TGTGCCAGTAGTATTATGCAGGGAGGTTCCTACGAGCAGTACTTC
TRBJ2-2,.,.,TRBV5-4,CASSFFGGLTGELFF,TGTGCCAGCAGCTTCTTCGGGGGGCTCACCGGGGAGCTGTTTTTT
TRBJ2-1,.,once,TRBV5-1,CASSLVGRNPYNEQFF,TGCGCCAGCAGCTTGGTTGGCAGAAACCCCTACAATGAGCAGTTCTTC
TRBJ2-7,.,.,TRBV5-4,CASSLGGVFYEQYF,TGTGCCAGCAGCTTGGGGGGGGTCTTCTACGAGCAGTACTTC
TRBJ1-5,.,.,TRBV2,CASSWDTGNQPQHF,TGTGCCAGCAGTTGGGACACGGGCAATCAGCCCCAGCATTTT
TRBJ2-1,TRBD1,.,TRBV2,CASSLGRDRVYNEQFF,TGTGCCAGCAGCCTAGGCCGGGACAGGGTTTACAATGAGCAGTTCTTC
TRBJ2-7,.,.,TRBV19,CASRGRGHHEQYF,TGTGCCAGTCGGGGCAGGGGTCACCACGAGCAGTACTTC
TRBJ1-1,TRBD1,.,TRBV5-1,CASSLPSRTGRNTEAFF,TGCGCCAGCAGCTTACCCTCCAGGACAGGGAGAAACACTGAAGCTTTCTTT
TRBJ1-2,.,.,TRBV6-2/TRBV6-3,CASRPLSNRATNYGYTF,TGTGCCAGCAGGCCTCTTTCCAACAGGGCAACCAACTATGGCTACACCTTC
TRBJ2-3,.,once,TRBV24-1,CATSPRGTDTQYF,TGTGCCACCAGTCCCCGGGGGACAGATACGCAGTATTTT
TRBJ2-3,.,once,TRBV19,CASTAEGVTDTQYF,TGTGCCAGTACTGCAGAGGGGGTGACAGATACGCAGTATTTT
TRBJ1-3,.,once,TRBV9,CASSVGRDSGNTIYF,TGTGCCAGCAGCGTAGGCAGGGACTCTGGAAACACCATATATTTT
TRBJ2-1,TRBD2,.,TRBV10-3,CAISEGGLVSEQFF,TGTGCCATCAGTGAAGGGGGACTAGTAAGTGAGCAGTTCTTC
TRBJ1-2,.,.,TRBV6-5,CASSYDSNYGYTF,TGTGCCAGCAGTTACGACAGCAACTATGGCTACACCTTC
TRBJ2-3,TRBD2,.,TRBV6-2/TRBV6-3,CASSYQGREGTDTQYF,TGTGCCAGCAGTTACCAAGGGAGGGAAGGCACAGATACGCAGTATTTT
TRBJ1-3,.,.,TRBV6-5,CASSYYTGSTDTIYF,TGTGCCAGCAGTTACTATACAGGGTCGACGGACACCATATATTTT
TRBJ2-3,TRBD2,.,TRBV18,CASSPISGGSKRRDTQYF,TGTGCCAGCTCACCTATAAGCGGGGGGTCGAAAAGGAGAGATACGCAGTATTTT
TRBJ2-1,TRBD2,once,TRBV20-1,CSASPGGAYNEQFF,TGCAGTGCTAGTCCGGGGGGGGCATACAATGAGCAGTTCTTC
TRBJ2-1,TRBD2,.,TRBV7-9,CASSDVAGGDNEQFF,TGTGCCAGCTCGGACGTAGCGGGGGGGGATAATGAGCAGTTCTTC
TRBJ2-5,.,.,TRBV18,CASSREETQYF,TGTGCCAGCTCACGCGAGGAGACCCAGTACTTC
TRBJ2-1,.,.,TRBV19,CASSMGYEQFF,TGTGCCAGTAGTATGGGCTATGAGCAGTTCTTC
TRBJ2-3,.,once,TRBV11-2,CASSRGGDTQYF,TGTGCCAGCAGCCGCGGCGGGGATACGCAGTATTTT
TRBJ2-3,.,.,TRBV4-1,CASSQGNTDTQYF,TGCGCCAGCAGTCAGGGAAATACTGATACGCAGTATTTT
TRBJ1-1,TRBD1,.,TRBV29-1,CSVDPRTGNTEAFF,TGCAGCGTTGATCCAAGGACAGGGAACACTGAAGCTTTCTTT
TRBJ2-3,TRBD2,.,TRBV7-8,CASSPRGGTDTQYF,TGTGCCAGCAGCCCCCGGGGGGGCACAGATACGCAGTATTTT
TRBJ1-4,TRBD1,once,TRBV29-1,CSGRGQGAEKLFF,TGCAGCGGTCGCGGACAGGGCGCTGAAAAACTGTTTTTT
TRBJ2-7,TRBD1,.,TRBV25-1,CASSAPSGTGGYEQYF,TGTGCCAGCAGTGCGCCCTCCGGGACAGGGGGCTACGAGCAGTACTTC
TRBJ1-2,.,.,TRBV5-1,CASSFDTGTPYGYTF,TGCGCCAGCAGCTTTGATACCGGGACACCCTATGGCTACACCTTC
TRBJ2-7,.,.,TRBV15,CATSPGGGGPYEQYF,TGTGCCACCAGCCCCGGTGGGGGGGGCCCCTACGAGCAGTACTTC
TRBJ2-2,.,.,TRBV6-4,CASCPSANTGELFF,TGTGCCAGCTGCCCTAGCGCTAACACCGGGGAGCTGTTTTTT
TRBJ1-2,TRBD1,.,TRBV19,CASSLERQGVDGYTF,TGTGCCAGTAGTCTCGAAAGACAGGGGGTGGATGGCTACACCTTC
TRBJ1-2,.,.,TRBV6-1,CASSDPPGRDAANYGYTF,TGTGCCAGCAGTGACCCCCCGGGTAGAGACGCCGCTAACTATGGCTACACCTTC
TRBJ1-4,.,once,TRBV11-2,CASSLDEYEKLFF,TGTGCCAGCAGCTTAGACGAGTACGAAAAACTGTTTTTT
TRBJ2-6,.,.,TRBV5-1,CASSLAGVSGANVLTF,TGCGCCAGCAGCTTGGCCGGGGTTTCTGGGGCCAACGTCCTGACTTTC
TRBJ2-7,.,.,TRBV19,CASTSHRNSNEQYF,TGTGCCAGTACATCACACAGGAATTCCAACGAGCAGTACTTC
TRBJ2-3,.,.,TRBV24-1,CATSAWGGGRSDTQYF,TGTGCCACCAGTGCCTGGGGAGGGGGAAGATCGGATACGCAGTATTTT